This TCR beta chain stems from a study of blood T cell repertoires in COVID-19. About the research overall: Spain, Italy and the United States supplied samples that represented acute and convalescent COVID-19. From T cells, B-cell-depleted T cells, or PBMCs came the material, which was cDNA or gDNA.

With 4 bases clipped from V and 3 bases from J, the junction kept 5 bases outside the gene matches. From germline, CDR1 is LGHDT and CDR2 YNNKEL (reference sequence). This CDR3 is built from 15 residues. Per the study methods: Nucleated cell number was recorded as an estimate derived from reference gene primer amplification. Clones were read by immunoSEQ multiplex PCR, and TCRdb kept only the in-frame ones, dropping some. The D gene and trimming were derived from the DNA, and the V and J assignments and clone size from that table. The data show 69,000 or so clones, around 91% seen once. The chain employs TRBV3-1 (or the pseudogene TRBV3-2) and TRBJ2-7, with 11 positions matching TRBD2. The material sequenced was peripheral blood. The receptor's source is a man aged 45-65 years with acute or convalescent COVID-19. CDR3 sequence: CASSPGLAANYEQYF. As DNA, the CDR3 is TGTGCCAGCAGCCCGGGACTAGCGGCAAACTACGAGCAGTACTTC.